This T cell receptor beta chain is drawn from a study of blood T cell repertoires in COVID-19. Study details: Acute-phase and convalescent COVID-19 samples originated in the United States, Italy and Spain. T cells, B-cell-depleted T cells, or PBMCs provided the cDNA or gDNA that served as material.

Original data processing: Amplification of reference gene primers provided the estimated nucleated cell counts. Assay: immunoSEQ multiplex PCR; the TCRdb copy retains only in-frame clones and omits some. Clone size and the V and J calls come from that table; the DNA yielded D and trimming. The sample includes more than 80,000 clones, under 85% of them seen just once. The sequenced material came from peripheral blood. The sequence was obtained from a woman in her sixties or seventies with acute or convalescent COVID-19.

CDR3 bases: TGTGCCAGCCGCGGGGACCTCAACCAAGAGACCCAGTACTTC. Protein: CASRGDLNQETQYF. The V gene is TRBV2, the J gene TRBJ2-5, with D possibly matching TRBD2 (6 bases). The length of the CDR3 is 14 residues. V gave up 8 bases and J gave up 0 bases, with 13 bases separating them. Germline CDR1 is SNHLY and CDR2 is FYNNEI.